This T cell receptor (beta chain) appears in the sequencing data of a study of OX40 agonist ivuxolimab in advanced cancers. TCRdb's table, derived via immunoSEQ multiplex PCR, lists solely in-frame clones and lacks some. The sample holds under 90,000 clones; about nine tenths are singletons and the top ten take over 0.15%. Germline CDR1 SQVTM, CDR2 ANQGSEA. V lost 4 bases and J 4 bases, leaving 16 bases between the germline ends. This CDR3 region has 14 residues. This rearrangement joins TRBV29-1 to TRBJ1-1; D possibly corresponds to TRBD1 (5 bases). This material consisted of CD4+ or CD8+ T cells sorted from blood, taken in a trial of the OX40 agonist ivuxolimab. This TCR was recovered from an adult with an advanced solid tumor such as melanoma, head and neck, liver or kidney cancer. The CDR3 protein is CSVVRGPFFTEAFF. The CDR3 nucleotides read TGCAGCGTTGTTCGGGGACCCTTCTTCACTGAAGCTTTCTTT.